A single sample gave rise to the 19 T cell receptor beta chains below, sequenced in a study of blood T cell repertoires in COVID-19. The repertoire was sequenced with immunoSEQ multiplex PCR; TCRdb's copy has only in-frame clones and lacks some. Of around 270,000 clones listed, approximately 90% are singletons. The sample consisted of peripheral blood. The receptor set was obtained from a man between 60 and 75 years old who had recovered from COVID-19.

The chain carries TRBV18 and TRBJ1-4, with D unresolved. Germline V lookup: CDR1 KGHSH, CDR2 LQKENI. Trimming removed 4 bases at V and 7 bases at J, with 16 bases between. The CDR3 covers 15 residues. This CDR3 reads CASSQVGADSEKLFF. The CDR3 coding sequence is TGTGCCAGCTCACAGGTGGGCGCGGACTCTGAAAAACTGTTTTTT.

This chain connects TRBV6-2 or TRBV6-3 to TRBJ2-5; tentatively, D is TRBD1 (5 bases). Germline CDR1 MNHEY, CDR2 SVGEGT. V shed 2 bases and J shed 7 bases, with 8 bases lying between them. This CDR3 has 12 amino acids. The CDR3 DNA sequence: TGTGCCAGCAGTTACGGGGCCGGGACCCAGTACTTC. Translation: CASSYGAGTQYF.

The rearrangement uses TRBV3-1 (or the pseudogene TRBV3-2) and TRBJ2-7; D not certain. This CDR3 has 13 residues. CDR1 LGHDT and CDR2 YNNKEL come from the germline V gene (reference sequence). Trimming shortened V by 1 base and J by 0 bases, and 4 bases separated the two germline ends. CDR3 nucleotides: TGTGCCAGCAGCCAAGGTCACTCCTACGAGCAGTACTTC. Its translation is CASSQGHSYEQYF.

The CDR3 DNA reads as TGTGCCAGCAGTCCAAGACAGGGGGTAGGGTCACCCCTCCACTTT. Translation: CASSPRQGVGSPLHF. The chain joins TRBV27 to TRBJ1-6; 9 nucleotides agree with TRBD1. Germline CDR1 reads MNHEY; CDR2 reads SMNVEV (reference sequence). The V segment lost 5 bases and the J segment 10 bases; nucleotides outside the gene matches: 9. The CDR3 sequence is 15 residues long.

V gene TRBV9 combines with J gene TRBJ1-2, with a possible D match to TRBD1 (5 bases). With 0 bases removed from V and 7 bases from J, the gap between germline ends came to 10 bases. Looked up from germline, CDR1 is SGDLS and CDR2 is YYNGEE. CDR3 length equals 13 residues. As DNA, the CDR3 is TGTGCCAGCAGCGTAGTACAGCAGGGTGGCTACACCTTC. It codes for CASSVVQQGGYTF.

V is TRBV5-4 and J is TRBJ1-4, with 10 bases matching TRBD1. The CDR3 loop spans 16 amino acids. Germline values: CDR1 SGHNT, CDR2 YYREEE (reference sequence). Trimming took 2 bases from V and 8 from J; bases not matched to a gene: 9. CDR3 sequence reads: CASSFPDRGQEEKLFF. The CDR3 region has the DNA TGTGCCAGCAGCTTCCCCGACAGGGGGCAGGAAGAAAAACTGTTTTTT.

The table lists this clone with a count of one. The gene calls are TRBV6-5 and TRBJ1-2; 7 nucleotides match TRBD1. V gave up 5 bases and J gave up 5 bases; unmatched junction bases: 5. The CDR3 consists of 13 residues. Per the germline V gene, CDR1 is MNHEY and CDR2 is SVGAGI. CDR3 loop: CASSITGAYGYTF. The DNA of the CDR3 is TGTGCCAGCAGTATAACAGGGGCATATGGCTACACCTTC.

This chain connects TRBV3-1 (or the pseudogene TRBV3-2) to TRBJ2-3, with 10 positions matching TRBD2. In germline, CDR1 is LGHDT, CDR2 YNNKEL (reference sequence). This CDR3 comprises 15 residues. Trimming at V came to 1 base and at J to 4 bases, leaving 2 bases not matched to a gene. CDR3 amino acids: CASSQVLAGADTQYF. Written as DNA, the CDR3 is TGTGCCAGCAGCCAAGTCCTAGCGGGGGCAGATACGCAGTATTTT.

The chain joins TRBV18 to TRBJ1-1; 12 bases fit TRBD1. This CDR3 contains 20 residues. V was clipped by 6 bases and J by 4 bases; unmatched bases: 21. Germline V gives CDR1 KGHSH, CDR2 LQKENI. The CDR3 reads CASSTASAGTGGRKITEAFF. In DNA, the CDR3 is TGTGCCAGCTCTACCGCATCCGCCGGGACAGGGGGCAGGAAGATCACTGAAGCTTTCTTT.

Comment on this clone: The sample has other DNA sequences that encode this CDR3 too. V gene TRBV11-3 combines with J gene TRBJ2-3; 9 bases are a match to TRBD1. J was trimmed by 1 base and V by 5 bases; bases with no gene match: 4. The germline CDR1 and CDR2 sequences are SGHNT and YENEEA. This CDR3 has 15 residues. In DNA, the CDR3 is TGTGCCAGCAGCCTACGGACAGGGGGCACAGATACGCAGTATTTT. Its translation: CASSLRTGGTDTQYF.

This clone was counted between two and nine times. The chain combines TRBV19 with TRBJ1-3; D call uncertain. Per germline, CDR1 LNHDA and CDR2 SQIVND (reference sequence). V was clipped by 4 bases and J by 0 bases, with 7 bases between them. The CDR3 totals 14 residues. The CDR3 coding sequence is TGTGCCAGTAGTAAGGAGAACTCTGGAAACACCATATATTTT. As protein: CASSKENSGNTIYF.

This clone was counted a few times. The gene calls are TRBV29-1 and TRBJ2-7; D perhaps matches TRBD1 (6 bases). The length of the CDR3 is 11 residues. The V gene's germline CDR1 is SQVTM and CDR2 ANQGSEA. V was shortened by 5 bases and J by 4 bases, with 9 bases between the two germline ends. This CDR3 is CSVYRDYEQYF. For the CDR3, the DNA is TGCAGCGTTTACAGGGATTACGAGCAGTACTTC.

This chain connects TRBV11-3 to TRBJ2-2, with D uncertain. The ends were cut back, 0 bases at V and 9 bases at J, with 8 bases in the middle. The CDR3 sequence is 13 residues long. CDR1 SGHNT and CDR2 YENEEA come from the germline V gene. CDR3 sequence: CASSLDPTRELFF. CDR3 nucleotide sequence: TGTGCCAGCAGCTTAGATCCTACGCGGGAGCTGTTTTTT.

The chain has TRBV12-5 and TRBJ2-3; D ambiguous. The V end was cut by 5 bases, the J end by 6 bases, with 9 bases between. This CDR3 has 12 residues. CDR1 LGHNT and CDR2 FRNRAP come from the germline V gene. CDR3 sequence: CASGRIGDTQYF. For the CDR3, the DNA is TGTGCTAGTGGTCGAATCGGGGATACGCAGTATTTT.

V gene TRBV6-5 combines with J gene TRBJ1-2, with D perhaps matching TRBD1 (5 bases). V was clipped by 5 bases and J by 0 bases, with 7 bases between them. There are 13 residues in the CDR3. The germline V gene has CDR1 MNHEY and CDR2 SVGAGI. This chain's CDR3 is CASSRTSNYGYTF. CDR3 sequence (DNA): TGTGCCAGCAGTAGGACATCTAACTATGGCTACACCTTC.

The chain couples TRBV5-1 to TRBJ2-7; possibly TRBD1 for D (6 bases). CDR1 is SGHRS and CDR2 is YFSETQ in the germline V gene. Between the trimmed V and J ends, which lost 3 bases and 2 bases, there was a span of 9 bases. There are 13 residues in the CDR3. The CDR3 region has the DNA TGCGCCAGCAGCTGGGACAAGACCTACGAGCAGTACTTC. Translation: CASSWDKTYEQYF.

The chain combines TRBV2 with TRBJ2-7; 9 bases fit TRBD1. The length of the CDR3 is 13 residues. V lost 10 bases to trimming and J lost 5 bases; unmatched junction nucleotides: 9. The germline gives CDR1 SNHLY, CDR2 FYNNEI. The CDR3 sequence is CANPGQGMHEQYF. As DNA, the CDR3 is TGTGCCAACCCGGGACAGGGTATGCACGAGCAGTACTTC.

The chain recombines TRBV6-5 with TRBJ2-6, with unresolved D. Trimming stripped 1 base from V and 2 bases from J, with 9 bases between. CDR1 and CDR2 (germline): MNHEY, SVGAGI. The CDR3 contains 16 residues. For the CDR3, the DNA is TGTGCCAGCAGTTACTTCGGTGCTCCTGGGGCCAACGTCCTGACTTTC. It is translated as CASSYFGAPGANVLTF.

The J gene is TRBJ1-4, the V gene TRBV5-1; D is uncertain. Germline-derived CDR1 and CDR2 are SGHRS and YFSETQ. The CDR3 is made up of 16 amino acids. The V end lost 0 bases, the J end lost 4 bases, and 13 bases lay between the germline ends. The CDR3 is CASSLAATPDNEKLFF. The CDR3 DNA sequence: TGCGCCAGCAGCTTGGCAGCGACTCCTGATAATGAAAAACTGTTTTTT.